Listed below are T cell receptor beta chains from one sample, sequenced in a study of vaccination and CD4 T cells after COVID-19. No antigens are known for them. TCRdb re-derived calls from the PCR reads in MiXCR, one entry per CDR3 protein. The sample has some 18,000 distinct CDR3 sequences; about three fifths are singletons. Specimen: CD4+ T cells from blood, cultured in vitro. The receptors originated from a human donor who had recovered from COVID-19. CDR3s include the opening cysteine and the closing phenylalanine or tryptophan. D genes are given only for firm matches. Not all rows give a size; the values are once, few, many and, for expanded clones, a class.

NA	TRBJ2-6	NA	TRBV6-2/TRBV6-3	CASSYAGPLSGANVLTF	TGTGCCAGCAGTTACGCAGGTCCATTATCTGGGGCCAACGTCCTGACTTTC
NA	TRBJ1-2	NA	TRBV20-1	CSAGKSGRGYGYTF	TGCAGTGCTGGAAAATCAGGTAGAGGCTATGGCTACACCTTC
NA	TRBJ1-1	NA	TRBV7-2	CASSSQVDTEAFF	TGTGCCAGCAGCTCTCAGGTGGACACTGAAGCTTTCTTT
NA	TRBJ2-3	NA	TRBV24-1	CATSDPEGPDTQYF	TGTGCCACCAGTGACCCGGAGGGCCCGGATACGCAGTATTTT
TRBD2	TRBJ2-5	NA	TRBV19	CAVSSGRVAETQYF	TGTGCCGTTAGTAGCGGGAGGGTCGCAGAGACCCAGTACTTC
NA	TRBJ1-2	once	TRBV6-2/TRBV6-3	CASSYRAGPSYGYTF	TGTGCCAGCAGTTACCGGGCAGGTCCTTCCTATGGCTACACCTTC
TRBD1	TRBJ2-7	NA	TRBV11-1	CASSSTGVGYEQYF	TGTGCCAGCAGCTCGACAGGGGTGGGGTACGAGCAGTACTTC
NA	TRBJ1-5	few	TRBV20-1	CSARGHINQPQHF	TGCAGTGCTCGGGGACATATCAATCAGCCCCAGCATTTT
NA	TRBJ2-3	once	TRBV30	CAGVLSGSRTDTQYF	TGTGCCGGCGTACTTAGCGGTTCCCGCACAGATACGCAGTATTTT
NA	TRBJ1-1	NA	TRBV21-1	CASYGGNTEAFF	TGTGCCAGCTACGGAGGGAACACTGAAGCTTTCTTT
NA	TRBJ2-5	few	TRBV7-2	CASSYPVGYRETQYF	TGTGCCAGCAGCTACCCCGTGGGCTACCGTGAGACCCAGTACTTC
TRBD1	TRBJ1-2	medium-sized	TRBV19	CASGGTGGDGYTF	TGTGCCAGTGGGGGGACAGGGGGTGATGGCTACACCTTC
NA	TRBJ2-7	NA	TRBV5-3	CASSLGSVSYEQYF	TGTGCCAGCAGCTTGGGGTCGGTCTCCTACGAGCAGTACTTC
NA	TRBJ2-1	NA	TRBV6-5	CASSYSSGYHNEQFF	TGTGCCAGCAGTTACTCGAGCGGGTACCACAATGAGCAGTTCTTC
NA	TRBJ2-1	NA	TRBV5-1	CASSSGGADNEQFF	TGCGCCAGCAGCTCCGGGGGCGCGGACAATGAGCAGTTCTTC
TRBD1	TRBJ2-7	once	TRBV6-5	CASSYSGQGPLYEQYF	TGTGCCAGCAGTTATTCAGGACAGGGGCCCCTATACGAGCAGTACTTC
NA	TRBJ2-1	NA	TRBV2	CASSGHNEQFF	TGTGCCAGCAGTGGACATAATGAGCAGTTCTTC
TRBD1	TRBJ2-7	once	TRBV19	CASSIGTGWSYEQYF	TGTGCCAGTAGTATAGGGACAGGGTGGTCCTACGAGCAGTACTTC
NA	TRBJ1-2	NA	TRBV4-3	CASSQDWQEMGGYTF	TGCGCCAGCAGCCAAGATTGGCAGGAAATGGGTGGCTACACCTTC
NA	TRBJ2-1	few	TRBV7-9	CASSRQDHEQFF	TGTGCCAGCAGCCGACAGGACCATGAGCAGTTCTTC
TRBD1	TRBJ1-5	NA	TRBV19	CASTTDRGYSNQPQHF	TGTGCCAGTACAACGGACAGGGGATATAGCAATCAGCCCCAGCATTTT
NA	TRBJ1-2	NA	TRBV18	CASSPSSSFQGYTF	TGTGCCAGCTCACCGTCGTCTAGTTTCCAGGGCTACACCTTC
NA	TRBJ2-3	NA	TRBV6-4	CASSQQGPDTQYF	TGTGCCAGCAGTCAACAGGGACCAGATACGCAGTATTTT
TRBD1	TRBJ2-2	NA	TRBV4-3	CASTRQGDGGELFF	TGCGCCAGCACACGACAGGGGGATGGCGGGGAGCTGTTTTTT
NA	TRBJ1-2	few	TRBV6-2/TRBV6-3	CASSTQGHGYTF	TGTGCCAGCAGCACACAGGGACATGGCTACACCTTC
TRBD1	TRBJ2-7	NA	TRBV7-9	CASSPGTGFTYEQYF	TGTGCCAGCAGCCCAGGGACAGGATTTACCTACGAGCAGTACTTC
NA	TRBJ2-2	NA	TRBV7-2	CASSLSDGNTGELFF	TGTGCCAGCAGCTTGAGTGACGGGAACACCGGGGAGCTGTTTTTT
TRBD2	TRBJ2-1	few	TRBV20-1	CSASELAGYNEQFF	TGCAGTGCTTCCGAACTAGCGGGTTACAATGAGCAGTTCTTC
TRBD1	TRBJ2-3	NA	TRBV9	CASSVGAATGFSDTQYF	TGTGCCAGCAGCGTAGGAGCTGCGACAGGGTTCTCAGATACGCAGTATTTT
NA	TRBJ1-3	NA	TRBV27	CASSSMRDGNTIYF	TGTGCCAGCAGCAGTATGAGGGACGGAAACACCATATATTTT
TRBD1	TRBJ1-1	NA	TRBV27	CASSRPGQMNTEAFF	TGTGCCAGCAGCAGGCCGGGACAGATGAACACTGAAGCTTTCTTT
TRBD1	TRBJ1-2	NA	TRBV20-1	CSARDPSGGEHGYTF	TGCAGTGCTAGAGATCCGTCAGGGGGCGAGCATGGCTACACCTTC
NA	TRBJ1-2	few	TRBV15	CATSRDRAIRGYGYTF	TGTGCCACCAGCAGAGATCGGGCAATTCGGGGGTATGGCTACACCTTC
TRBD1	TRBJ1-5	few	TRBV6-5	CASSSTGTYQPQHF	TGTGCCAGCAGTTCGACAGGGACCTATCAGCCCCAGCATTTT
NA	TRBJ2-1	NA	TRBV24-1	CATSDLIQGSYNEQFF	TGTGCCACCAGTGATTTGATCCAGGGCTCCTACAATGAGCAGTTCTTC
NA	TRBJ1-2	few	TRBV19	CASKRVGGYTF	TGTGCCAGTAAACGGGTAGGAGGCTACACCTTC
NA	TRBJ1-2	NA	TRBV12-3/TRBV12-4	CASTRGESGYTF	TGTGCCAGCACTCGCGGGGAGTCTGGCTACACCTTC
NA	TRBJ2-5	NA	TRBV2	CASSERWARRETQYF	TGTGCCAGCAGTGAACGATGGGCCAGAAGAGAGACCCAGTACTTC
NA	TRBJ2-5	NA	TRBV27	CASSLLWNKETQYF	TGTGCCAGCAGTTTATTATGGAATAAAGAGACCCAGTACTTC
NA	TRBJ1-2	NA	TRBV14	CASSQVGGEGYTF	TGTGCCAGCAGCCAAGTCGGCGGGGAGGGCTACACCTTC
TRBD2	TRBJ2-7	NA	TRBV20-1	CSAISGDSYEQYF	TGCAGTGCAATTAGCGGGGACTCCTACGAGCAGTACTTC
NA	TRBJ1-5	NA	TRBV24-1	CATSDSNQPQHF	TGTGCCACCAGTGACTCCAATCAGCCCCAGCATTTT